This passage covers 16 T cell receptor beta chains from one sample sequenced in a study of T-cell memory formation after mild COVID-19. TCRdb reprocessed the 5' RACE reads with MiXCR, giving one entry per CDR3 protein. The sample lists around 200,000 distinct CDR3 sequences, 20% to 25% occurring once. What was sequenced was PBMCs or a T cell subset sorted from them (not recorded which). These receptors were taken from an adult woman who had mild COVID-19 (a few samples of this study predate the infection). Cell type and time point are not known.

This clonotype showed up just a few times. The chain recombines TRBV4-1 with TRBJ2-2, with no clear D. This CDR3 contains 16 residues. Germline CDR1 and CDR2: MGHRA and YSYEKL. Trimming left V 0 bases short and J 6 bases short, with 14 bases between. CDR3 amino acids: CASSQDLLEMAGELFF. CDR3 in DNA: TGCGCCAGCAGCCAAGATCTTCTAGAAATGGCCGGGGAGCTGTTTTTT.

The J gene is TRBJ2-7, the V gene TRBV4-2; a possible D gene is TRBD1 (6 bases). V gave up 1 base and J gave up 0 bases, with 10 bases separating them. Germline V gives CDR1 LGHNA, CDR2 YNFKEQ. This CDR3 has 15 amino acids. CDR3 in DNA: TGTGCCAGCAGCCAAGTGAACAGGGACTCCTACGAGCAGTACTTC. Protein: CASSQVNRDSYEQYF.

This clonotype was recorded a few times. This chain joins TRBV9 and TRBJ2-7, with 8 bases aligning to TRBD1. The trim removed 0 bases at V and 3 bases at J, leaving 2 bases unmatched. The CDR3 is made up of 14 amino acids. Per the germline V gene, CDR1 is SGDLS and CDR2 is YYNGEE. The CDR3 DNA reads as TGTGCCAGCAGCGTAGGGGGACAGGACTACGAGCAGTACTTC. It encodes CASSVGGQDYEQYF.

This clonotype came up a few times. The V gene is TRBV5-1, the J gene TRBJ1-1; D unclear. V was trimmed by 0 bases and J by 1 base, leaving 4 bases between them. CDR1 and CDR2 (germline): SGHRS, YFSETQ. The CDR3 is made up of 13 amino acids. As DNA, the CDR3 is TGCGCCAGCAGCTTGGTCAAGAACACTGAAGCTTTCTTT. Residues: CASSLVKNTEAFF.

This chain uses TRBV7-6 with TRBJ2-1, with a tentative D call TRBD2 (7 bases). The CDR3 extends over 14 amino acids. The V gene lost 5 bases and the J gene lost 8 bases, with 16 bases spanning the gap. CDR1 is SGHVS, CDR2 FNYEAQ, per germline. CDR3 sequence: CASSRGGPAHEQFF. In DNA form, the CDR3 reads TGTGCCAGCAGCCGCGGGGGCCCCGCCCATGAGCAGTTCTTC.

The chain recombines TRBV13 with TRBJ2-7, with D possibly TRBD1 on 5 matching bases. The CDR3 loop spans 14 amino acids. Germline assignment: CDR1 PRHDT and CDR2 FYEKMQ (reference sequence). V was trimmed by 1 base and J by 0 bases, leaving 7 bases between them. The CDR3 region has the DNA TGTGCCAGCAGCTTAGCCGACAGCTCCTACGAGCAGTACTTC. This codes for CASSLADSSYEQYF.

The chain is built from TRBV3-1 and TRBJ2-2, with TRBD1 matching over 8 bases. Germline assignment: CDR1 LGHDT and CDR2 YNNKEL (reference sequence). The ends lost 5 bases at V and 0 bases at J; junction bases unmatched: 8. This CDR3 comprises 17 residues. CDR3 bases: TGTGCCAGCAGCGAATCGACAGGGGTCCCGAACACCGGGGAGCTGTTTTTT. Protein: CASSESTGVPNTGELFF. The variable domain in full, completed from reference TRBV3-1 and TRBJ2-2, reads DTAVSQTPKYLVTQMGNDKSIKCEQNLGHDTMYWYKQDSKKFLKIMFSYNNKELIINETVPNRFSPKSPDKAHLNLHINSLELGDSAVYFCASSESTGVPNTGELFFGEGSRLTVL.

This clonotype appeared a few times. The chain employs TRBV18 and TRBJ1-2; 8 positions agree with TRBD1. The CDR3 spans 18 residues. V was pared by 3 bases and J by 3 bases, with 15 bases of the junction left unmatched. Per germline, CDR1 KGHSH and CDR2 LQKENI. CDR3 nucleotide sequence: TGTGCCAGCTCACCCCGTCCCGGGACAGGTTCTAACGACTATGGCTACACCTTC. It specifies CASSPRPGTGSNDYGYTF. The full variable domain, in which reference TRBV18 and TRBJ1-2 provide the parts outside the CDR3, is NAGVMQNPRHLVRRRGQEARLRCSPMKGHSHVYWYRQLPEEGLKFMVYLQKENIIDESGMPKERFSAEFPKEGPSILRIQQVVRGDSAAYFCASSPRPGTGSNDYGYTFGSGTRLTVV.

This clonotype was detected ten times or more. The rearrangement joins TRBV6-5 to TRBJ2-1, with D tentatively TRBD2 (6 bases). V lost 0 bases to trimming and J lost 6 bases, with 6 bases between them. The CDR3 covers 13 residues. From germline, CDR1 is MNHEY and CDR2 SVGAGI. This CDR3 is CASSYSSGNEQFF. The CDR3 nucleotides read TGTGCCAGCAGTTACTCTAGCGGCAATGAGCAGTTCTTC.

This clonotype came up a few times. The chain is built from TRBV12-3 or TRBV12-4 and TRBJ2-5; 7 bases fit TRBD1. This CDR3 is 14 amino acids long. With 5 bases clipped from V and 5 bases from J, the junction kept 8 bases outside the gene matches. CDR3 nucleotides: TGTGCCAGCAGTCCGACAGGGATAGGGGAGACCCAGTACTTC. Translated: CASSPTGIGETQYF.

This chain connects TRBV7-6 to TRBJ2-5, with D unclear. V was shortened by 1 base and J by 4 bases, with 13 bases between the two germline ends. Germline CDR1 and CDR2: SGHVS and FNYEAQ. This CDR3 is built from 15 residues. The CDR3 here is CASSLGVPPLETQYF. For the CDR3, the DNA is TGTGCCAGCAGCTTAGGTGTTCCACCCCTAGAGACCCAGTACTTC.

This chain links TRBV6-5 with TRBJ1-1; 7 nucleotides match TRBD1. The CDR3 sequence is 15 residues long. Germline trimming cut 0 bases from V and 0 bases from J; bases unmatched to any gene: 1. The germline V gene has CDR1 MNHEY and CDR2 SVGAGI. The DNA for the CDR3 is TGTGCCAGCAGTTACTCGGGACAGATGAACACTGAAGCTTTCTTT. This sequence encodes CASSYSGQMNTEAFF.

This clonotype was seen more than once but under ten times. CDR3 amino acids: CASLVEDRGDTGELFF. In nucleotides, the CDR3 is TGTGCCTCCCTCGTCGAGGACAGGGGGGACACCGGGGAGCTGTTTTTT. V gene TRBV30 combines with J gene TRBJ2-2, with TRBD1 matching 10 bases. J was trimmed by 3 bases and V by 7 bases; bases with no gene match: 11. This CDR3 is 16 amino acids long. Germline V gene data show CDR1 as GTSNPN and CDR2 as SVGIG (reference sequence). Drawing the rest from reference TRBV30 and TRBJ2-2, the complete variable domain is SQTIHQWPATLVQPVGSPLSLECTVEGTSNPNLYWYRQAAGRGLQLLFYSVGIGQISSEVPQNLSASRPQDRQFILSSKKLLLSDSGFYLCASLVEDRGDTGELFFGEGSRLTVL.

This clonotype was seen many times. The CDR3 sequence: CASSSYSGDRNQETQYF. CDR3 coding DNA: TGTGCCAGCAGCTCTTATTCCGGGGACCGCAACCAAGAGACCCAGTACTTC. This chain connects TRBV11-3 to TRBJ2-5; either TRBD1 or TRBD2 may fit D (5 bases each). CDR1 SGHNT and CDR2 YENEEA come from the germline V gene. Trimming pared 4 bases from V and 0 bases from J, leaving 18 bases between. The CDR3 has 17 residues.

This chain joins TRBV9 and TRBJ2-7; D unresolved. Trimming pared 0 bases from V and 5 bases from J, leaving 9 bases between. The CDR3 covers 13 residues. CDR1 SGDLS and CDR2 YYNGEE come from the germline V gene. In DNA form, the CDR3 reads TGTGCCAGCAGCGTAGACCCAGCCGACGAGCAGTACTTC. Translated: CASSVDPADEQYF.

This clonotype was counted between two and nine times. The chain joins TRBV4-1 to TRBJ2-3; weak D call: TRBD1 (5 bases). CDR1 and CDR2 from the germline V gene are MGHRA and YSYEKL. The CDR3 is made up of 15 amino acids. Deletions cut 0 bases from V and 4 bases from J, with 11 bases between. CDR3 loop: CASSQDQGGPDTQYF. CDR3 nucleotide sequence: TGCGCCAGCAGCCAAGATCAGGGCGGCCCAGATACGCAGTATTTT.